The rows below give T cell receptor beta chains drawn from one sample of a study of cytomegalovirus exposure and HLA in healthy donors. Sequencing used immunoSEQ multiplex PCR; TCRdb keeps in-frame clones, though not all of them. The sample has 90,000 to 100,000 clones, about 75% seen once. Material: PBMCs. These receptors were collected from a woman in her thirties or forties in good health and CMV-seronegative. Each CDR3 is given with its conserved first and last residue. Fields, in order: J gene, V gene, CDR3 protein.

TRBJ2-7,TRBV5-5,CASSPGQSYEQYF
TRBJ2-3,TRBV5-1,CASSLGGVPTDTQYF
TRBJ2-5,TRBV13,CASSSGLAGAHGEQETQYF
TRBJ2-5,TRBV13,CASSFGQEETQYF
TRBJ2-5,TRBV9,CASSKSGEETQYF
TRBJ1-2,TRBV7-9,CASTRNTGEGYGYTF
TRBJ1-2,TRBV7-8,CASSVDRGGWGYTF
TRBJ2-2,TRBV5-4,CASSLNPGTGELFF
TRBJ1-1,TRBV7-8,CASSLATGGTEAFF
TRBJ1-4,TRBV5-4,CASSLPPGEKLFF
TRBJ1-2,TRBV6-5,CASGYDRLALGYTF
TRBJ2-2,TRBV19,CASSTGGRGSTGELFF
TRBJ1-4,TRBV2,CASTPGQGHEKLFF
TRBJ1-2,TRBV2,CASSVRGRDGYTF
TRBJ2-3,TRBV7-2,CASSSGLLAGGLSAQYF
TRBJ2-7,TRBV15,CATSRGTSGTSSYEQYF
TRBJ2-7,TRBV4-1,CASSRTPSGGAQYEQYF
TRBJ2-3,TRBV27,CASSLSRTGTITTQYF
TRBJ2-6,TRBV9,CASSRQGARGANVLTF
TRBJ2-5,TRBV6-1,CASSDGQKETQYF
TRBJ2-2,TRBV19,CATPTGGHTGELFF
TRBJ1-6,TRBV25-1,CASSENDGSYNSPLHF